A selection of T cell receptor beta chains follows, all from one sample in a study of cytomegalovirus exposure and HLA in healthy donors. Profiling relied on immunoSEQ multiplex PCR, and the TCRdb table lists in-frame clones only, not all of them. The data contain more than 95,000 clones, 70% to 80% of them singletons. The sequenced material came from PBMCs. These TCRs come from a woman in her 50s in good health and CMV-seropositive. The conserved cysteine and the conserved F or W are not part of the CDR3 here.

v_call cdr3_aa
TRBV7-2 ASSFGQLAF
TRBV5-1 ASSLDPGQLFYEQY
TRBV2 ASNSGTGFYEQY
TRBV18 ASSPLGQGLSYEQY
TRBV5-6 ASSLGRRGTEAF
TRBV4-2 ASSQVAGSSYEQY
TRBV29-1 SVGREVVGTDTQY
TRBV7-2 ASSLGPSNQPQH
TRBV5-4 ASSFPGGPGETQY
TRBV5-6 ASSSGAVAPETQY
TRBV28 ASSITGNYGYT
TRBV6-4 ASKPGLAAYEQY
TRBV5-1 ASSLGDSYTEAF
TRBV5-1 ASSLGQGAYYGYT
TRBV7-9 ASSLLSLGSSYEQY
TRBV30 AWSVNEQY
TRBV27 ASSFVGGNQPQH
TRBV18 ASSRTGDGANVLT
TRBV28 ASSLEGRTLYGYT
TRBV18 ASSPRDGGGAQH
TRBV5-4 ASFSTGGKDTQY
TRBV5-4 ASSLSSGTGQETQY
TRBV27 ASSSAGANIYGYT
TRBV6-5 ASSSDRNTEAF
TRBV4-3 ASSQDPQTGLGNTIY
TRBV4-3 ASSQDSFRGDYGYT
TRBV6-4 ASSDGTGNTDTQY
TRBV6-1 ASRKQGPLEPQH
TRBV10-3 AISESQGGMETQY
TRBV28 ASRPLRGLAGGDTQY
TRBV5-1 ASSFGGVQETQY
TRBV6-1 ASSEAPSSYNSPLH
TRBV18 ASSPGATETQY
TRBV6-1 ASSEKEGRTEAF
TRBV10-3 AISETVSYNEQF
TRBV27 ASSPDRTVYSNQPQH
TRBV5-1 ASSLGQVANTGELF
TRBV5-1 ASAWPSGANTGELF
TRBV11-2 ASSLTGVGEQF
TRBV25-1 ASSDPGSNYGYT
TRBV28 ASSPLRDRGGSSYEQY